This passage covers 10 T cell receptor beta chains from one sample sequenced in a study of blood T cells in healthy people across ages. For the second PCR, which ran for about 7 to 11 cycles, a sample-barcoded 5' primer and a J-beta primer mix were used. In TCRdb, the 5' RACE reads were re-called with MiXCR into one record per CDR3 protein. The sample carries about 1.5 million distinct CDR3 sequences, roughly 43% recorded once. The sample was blood. Receptors originate from a woman aged 18-29 years in good health.

This clonotype was observed a few times. The chain has TRBV20-1 and TRBJ2-1, with no clear D. Germline V gives CDR1 DFQATT, CDR2 SNEGSKA (reference sequence). This CDR3 is 13 amino acids long. The V end was cut by 5 bases, the J end by 7 bases, with 15 bases between. The chain's CDR3 is CSAGESAQNEQFF. DNA of the CDR3: TGCAGTGCTGGCGAGAGTGCTCAGAATGAGCAGTTCTTC.

This clonotype occurred a few times. In DNA, the CDR3 is TGCGCCAGCAGCCAAGACTGGACAACTAGCACAGATACGCAGTATTTT. Protein: CASSQDWTTSTDTQYF. The chain is built from TRBV4-1 and TRBJ2-3; possible D gene TRBD1, 5 bases. Germline V gene data show CDR1 as MGHRA and CDR2 as YSYEKL. V was cut by 0 bases and J by 0 bases, with 10 bases left in between. The CDR3 consists of 16 residues.

The chain combines TRBV4-3 with TRBJ1-5; possible D gene TRBD1, 5 bases. Germline V gene data show CDR1 as LGHNA and CDR2 as YSLEER. Trimming pared 2 bases from V and 6 bases from J, leaving 17 bases between. The CDR3 consists of 16 residues. CDR3 region: CASSQQSSGGIQPQHF. The CDR3 DNA reads TGCGCCAGCAGCCAACAATCCTCTGGGGGGATTCAGCCCCAGCATTTT.

This clonotype was picked up a small number of times. The chain is built from TRBV20-1 and TRBJ2-7; 8 nucleotides agree with TRBD2. With V trimmed by 1 base and J by 7 bases, 9 bases remained unmatched. The germline V gene has CDR1 DFQATT and CDR2 SNEGSKA (reference sequence). This CDR3 contains 14 residues. The CDR3 coding sequence is TGCAGTGCTAGAGTTGGAGTAGCGGGGCGAGAGCAGTACTTC. It yields the protein CSARVGVAGREQYF.

The sample holds a few counts of this clonotype. The rearrangement joins TRBV6-1 to TRBJ1-2, with D possibly matching TRBD1 (6 bases). The CDR3 totals 13 residues. From germline, CDR1 is MNHNS and CDR2 SASEGT. The V gene lost 6 bases and the J gene lost 3 bases, with 11 bases spanning the gap. CDR3 in amino acids: CASSGSGDYGYTF. The CDR3 DNA reads TGTGCCAGCAGCGGGTCAGGGGACTATGGCTACACCTTC.

This clonotype has just a few counts. V is TRBV10-3 and J is TRBJ2-7; tentatively, D is TRBD1 (6 bases). The germline V gene has CDR1 ENHRY and CDR2 SYGVKD. This CDR3 has 13 residues. V was clipped by 6 bases and J by 4 bases, with 13 bases between them. The CDR3 region is CAIRQGDGYEQYF. DNA of the CDR3: TGTGCCATCAGACAGGGTGATGGATACGAGCAGTACTTC.

This clonotype was seen a handful of times. The V and J genes are TRBV20-1 and TRBJ1-2, with a possible D match to TRBD1 (5 bases). With 3 bases removed from V and 8 bases from J, the gap between germline ends came to 19 bases. CDR1 is DFQATT and CDR2 is SNEGSKA in the germline V gene (reference sequence). This CDR3 is 14 amino acids long. DNA of the CDR3: TGCAGTGCTAGCCCCCGGGGGTGGGATGCGGGCTACACCTTC. Amino acids: CSASPRGWDAGYTF.

This clonotype appeared a few times. At one of its ends the junction is not consistent with the germline gene, which may arise from a read error. V usage is TRBV9 and J usage is TRBJ2-2, with TRBD2 matching over 9 bases. This CDR3 has 16 residues. Germline CDR1 and CDR2: SGDLS and YYNGEE. CDR3 bases: TGTGCCGGCAGCGTAGTGGCGGGGGGGCGTACCGGGGAGCTGTTTTTT. This gives the protein CAGSVVAGGRTGELFF. Full variable domain (missing parts from reference TRBV9 and TRBJ2-2): DSGVTQTPKHLITATGQRVTLRCSPRSGDLSVYWYQQSLDQGLQFLIQYYNGEERAKGNILERFSAQQFPDLHSELNLSSLELGDSALYFCAGSVVAGGRTGELFFGEGSRLTVL.

This clonotype turned up a few times. This chain connects TRBV25-1 to TRBJ1-2; no definite D call. V gave up 3 bases and J gave up 3 bases, with 8 bases separating them. This CDR3 is built from 13 residues. Germline V gene data show CDR1 as MGHDK and CDR2 as SYGVNS. The CDR3 reads CASSDGPDYGYTF. CDR3 nucleotides: TGTGCCAGCAGTGATGGACCGGACTATGGCTACACCTTC.

This clonotype was observed a handful of times. This rearrangement joins TRBV3-1 to TRBJ1-5; D gene uncertain. V shed 4 bases and J shed 4 bases, with 8 bases lying between them. Germline V gene lookup returns CDR1 LGHDT and CDR2 YNNKEL (reference sequence). The CDR3 runs to 13 residues. CDR3 residues: CASSRSPNQPQHF. CDR3 sequence (DNA): TGTGCCAGCAGCCGAAGCCCGAATCAGCCCCAGCATTTT.